This T cell receptor beta chain was documented in a study of glioma-infiltrating T cells after dendritic cell vaccination. The germline V gene has CDR1 SGDLS and CDR2 YYNGEE. The CDR3 totals 16 residues. V shed 3 bases and J 5 bases; nucleotides not matched to a gene: 10. Here immunoSEQ multiplex PCR was the method, and the copy in TCRdb shows in-frame clones only, minus some. The table has tens of thousands of clones, 85% to 90% seen once. The TCR was taken from a human donor with glioblastoma. The rearrangement joins TRBV9 to TRBJ2-2, with 7 bases that match TRBD1. The material sequenced was blood, taken before dendritic cell vaccination. This chain's CDR3 is CASSGMVSGGTGELFF. The CDR3 region has the DNA TGTGCCAGCAGCGGAATGGTTTCAGGGGGTACCGGGGAGCTGTTTTTT.